This T cell receptor beta chain was sequenced for a study of blood T cell repertoires in COVID-19 (dated by TCRdb to 2019 to 2021). Some background on the complete study: Collaborator samples came from the United States, Italy and Spain and covered acute and convalescent phases of COVID-19. The material from the prospective study consisted of cDNA or gDNA derived from T cells, B-cell-depleted T cells, or PBMCs. The dataset comprised deeply sampled blood TCRbeta repertoires from subjects exposed to, actively infected with, or recovered from COVID-19. A freely available public database, intended as a resource for researchers studying the immune response to SARS-CoV-2, is where the repertoires were released. Samples came from the ongoing ImmuneRACE study (first 160 participants) plus 1,254 subjects from 6 global collaborators. Sample metadata almost always included a de-identified subject ID, COVID-19 status, age in years and sex. HLA class I and class II types, where available, came from metadata supplied by the sample provider rather than from assay-based typing. The study at large found these results: Clinical and demographic metadata were provided uncurated, with the amount varying by source and participant.

Concerning this clone: This receptor's antigen is unknown. Base-call qualities are not available, and no considerably larger clone is one nucleotide away.

Whole blood was collected in K2EDTA tubes by collaborating institutions according to the institutions' own protocols. For TCRbeta analysis, collaborator samples were shipped as frozen whole blood, as isolated PBMCs, or as DNA extracted from either sample type. TCRbeta CDR3 regions were amplified from genomic DNA by means of the immunoSEQ Assay, a bias-controlled multiplex PCR. The study's processing was this. Within the assay, amplification of reference gene primers was used to estimate how many nucleated cells each sample contained. To quantify the absolute abundance of each unique TCRbeta CDR3 rearrangement, sequence reads were collapsed and filtered. For each sample, productive Simpson clonality was calculated as the square root of Simpson's diversity index over productive rearrangements. TCRdb's version of the immuneACCESS table is confined to in-frame rearrangements and falls short of the full clone set. An unresolved V gene accounts for under half of the shortfall where checked; the remainder is of unknown origin. The V and J calls and the clone size are those of that table, but D and trimming were determined from the DNA. The sample table holds about 240,000 clones, of which 85% to 90% were seen once. The ten largest clones capture around 5.9% of the sample.

The CDR3 contains 14 residues, cysteine and phenylalanine counted. Only the CDR3 portion is preserved as DNA: 42 bases, with reading frame beginning at the first base. The germline V gene provides CDR1 MDHEN and CDR2 SYDVKM. Cut back by 2 bases and 5 bases, the V and J ends lie 10 bases apart. The source of this sequence is a man in his sixties with acute or convalescent COVID-19. This chain is built from TRBV28 and TRBJ1-5; no D gene is confidently identified. Source material: peripheral blood. For the CDR3, the sequence is CASSLRREDQPQHF. The base sequence is TGTGCCAGCAGTTTACGAAGGGAGGATCAGCCCCAGCATTTT.